This T cell receptor beta chain was identified in a study of a mutant IDH1 vaccine in newly diagnosed glioma. Concerning this clone itself: Its antigen is as yet unknown. A read error may produce the germline difference seen at one junction end.

Sequencing used immunoSEQ multiplex PCR; TCRdb keeps in-frame clones, though not all of them. Counted here are about 50,000 clones, over 75% occurring once; the ten biggest clones make up around 4.6%. There are 14 residues in the CDR3. The V gene's germline CDR1 is MRHNA and CDR2 SNTAGT. The time point denotes: week 47, end of study. It was 300 ug of mutant IDH1 20-mer peptide that made up each vaccine dose, given with topical imiquimod. The source is a woman aged 35 to 49 with glioma. Some clones in this sample may be carry-over from other donors' samples. The chain uses TRBV6-4 and TRBJ2-2; the D gene could be TRBD1 or TRBD2 (5 bases each). The material was PBMCs, obtained from a glioma patient whose treatment included an IDH1 peptide vaccine. In DNA, the CDR3 is TGTGCCAGCAGTGAGGGGGACCACACAGGGGAGCTGTTTTTT. Translating gives CASSEGDHTGELFF.